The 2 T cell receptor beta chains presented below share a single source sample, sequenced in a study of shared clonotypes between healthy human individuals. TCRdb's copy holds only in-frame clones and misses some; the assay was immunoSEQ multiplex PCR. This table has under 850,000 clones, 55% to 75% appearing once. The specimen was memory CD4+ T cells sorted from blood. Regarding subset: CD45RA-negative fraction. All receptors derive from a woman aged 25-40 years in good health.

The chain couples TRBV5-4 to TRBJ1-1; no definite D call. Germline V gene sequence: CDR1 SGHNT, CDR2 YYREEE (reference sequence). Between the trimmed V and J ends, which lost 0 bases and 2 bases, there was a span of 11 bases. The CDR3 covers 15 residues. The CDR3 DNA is TGTGCCAGCAGCTTGGACTCGGATTATAACACTGAAGCTTTCTTT. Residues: CASSLDSDYNTEAFF.

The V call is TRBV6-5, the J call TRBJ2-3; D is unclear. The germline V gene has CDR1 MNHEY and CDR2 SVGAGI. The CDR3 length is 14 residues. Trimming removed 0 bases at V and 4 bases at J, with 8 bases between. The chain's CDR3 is CASSYSNGADTQYF. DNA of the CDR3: TGTGCCAGCAGTTACTCGAACGGAGCAGATACGCAGTATTTT.